This TCR beta chain was sequenced during a study of regulatory T cells in long-lasting Graves disease listed by TCRdb under 2021. In terms of the full investigation: To count as having persistent Graves' disease, a patient had to have received antithyroid drug treatment for over 5 years with TSH receptor autoantibodies remaining persistently positive. The study was registered as a clinical trial and conducted in China. This study used TCR sequencing and RNA sequencing of peripheral blood to compare persistent Graves' disease patients against newly diagnosed Graves' disease patients. A total of roughly 33 samples underwent TCR sequencing: around 13 from persistent and about 20 from newly diagnosed Graves' disease patients. Antithyroid drugs had been taken for 8.5 to 12 years on average by persistent Graves' disease patients in the clinical cohort. The investigation overall reported the following: A larger number of public clonotypes was shared among persistent patients (under 3,000) than among newly diagnosed patients (about 990). As a limitation, the authors acknowledged that the small sample size may reduce accuracy. Only the TCR beta chain was sequenced and analyzed. Peripheral blood alone was examined, since thyroid tissue, which constituted the primary lesion, could not be accessed. Persistent Graves' disease patients showed lower TCR Shannon entropy and fewer highly expanded clones than newly diagnosed patients, suggesting clonal expansion.

The library was obtained by multiplex PCR. The sequencing machine was an Illumina HiSeq 4000. iRepertoire HTBI primers and Arm-PCR amplification of CDR3 regions were used to construct TCR beta libraries. Before sequencing, the PCR products went through gel purification. For the original study's pipeline: Gene usage analysis of CDR3 amino acid clonotypes used the 55 to 65 TRBV and 14 to 15 TRBJ segments found across samples. COPE and FqMerger were used to merge filtered high-quality paired reads into contigs. BLAST was used to align contigs to IMGT TRBV, TRBD and TRBJ reference genes, with CDR3 defined following IMGT. Any clonotype with a frequency above 0.1% was counted as a highly expanded clone. Shannon entropy served as the measure of repertoire diversity, while the Gini coefficient captured V-J evenness. A clonotype was considered public if more than one individual shared it. TCRdb reprocessing: public reads trimmed at Q25 with fastp, clones called with MiXCR, in-frame beta chains kept. A single entry per CDR3 protein holds the most common genes and DNA from its merged rows. The V and J calls, along with clone size, are taken from TCRdb and not from the paper's own processing. This sample lists about 430,000 distinct CDR3 sequences; 21% were detected once. Roughly an eighth of the sample goes to the ten largest clones.

This clonotype came up many times. Its antigen remains unidentified. The record has no base qualities; no much larger clone is one base away. What this sample's time point label stands for: persistent/refractory GD, antithyroid drugs over 5 years with positive TRAb. For both TCR sequencing and RNA sequencing, RNA was extracted from PBMCs using TRIzol. The diagnosis of Graves' disease was made according to American Thyroid Association guidelines. Patients for the study were recruited at an endocrinology department in Xi'an, China. From each patient, about 9 milliliters of peripheral blood was collected into an EDTA anticoagulant tube. Ficoll Paque Plus density gradient separation was used to isolate PBMCs, and no further T cell sorting was performed. An Agilent 2100 Bioanalyzer and agarose gel were used to check RNA quality, and a NanoDrop 2000 was used to measure RNA concentration. The receptor's source is a female donor with Graves disease. Specimen: peripheral blood mononuclear cells (PBMCs), collected when the disease was refractory, from a patient treated with antithyroid drugs.

The DNA is TGTGCCAGCAGCCAACGACTAGGAGGAAACACCGGGGAGCTGTTTTTT. The translation is CASSQRLGGNTGELFF. The sequence joins TRBV7-2 to TRBJ2-2; 6 matching bases give a weak D call of TRBD2. The CDR3 starts with the cysteine, ends with the phenylalanine, and has 16 residues. CDR3 DNA is the only sequence kept; it has 48 bases, read in frame from the first base. According to the germline V gene, CDR1 reads SGHTA and CDR2 reads FQGNSA. The V end loses 5 bases and the J end loses 2 bases, and a stretch of 15 bases separates them.